This is a list of T cell receptor beta chains from one sample in a study of blood T cell repertoires in COVID-19. This table comes from immunoSEQ multiplex PCR, and its TCRdb copy is limited to in-frame clones, with some not included. Of about 300,000 clones in the sample, around 90% were seen once. Sequenced: peripheral blood. The receptors come from a man aged 70 or older with acute or convalescent COVID-19. Both conserved end residues are part of each CDR3. D genes are given only for firm matches.

d_gene,j_gene,len,v_gene,CDR3aa
NA,TRBJ2-7,13,TRBV9,CASSVAGLHEQYF
NA,TRBJ1-5,16,TRBV19,CASSPPGGYGNQPQHF
NA,TRBJ2-5,13,TRBV11-3,CASSLGGQETQYF
TRBD1,TRBJ1-1,12,TRBV7-9,CASSQNRGQAFF
NA,TRBJ2-1,15,TRBV24-1,CATSEGGTGHNEQFF
NA,TRBJ1-1,14,TRBV7-9,CASSLREVNTEAFF
NA,TRBJ2-1,17,TRBV21-1,CASSKRLAGDSYNEQFF
NA,TRBJ1-6,15,TRBV6-1,CASSETQTFDSPLHF
NA,TRBJ2-3,17,TRBV21-1,CASSKVTERVSTDTQYF
NA,TRBJ1-1,14,TRBV6-2/TRBV6-3,CASSGQGSVGEAFF
NA,TRBJ1-5,12,TRBV19,CASSMRFQPQHF
NA,TRBJ2-1,14,TRBV27,CASRRGVSYNEQFF
NA,TRBJ1-1,15,TRBV19,CASSIGRRWNTEAFF
NA,TRBJ2-4,17,TRBV2,CASTPGQFPSAKNIQYF
NA,TRBJ1-1,13,TRBV20-1,CSASKQGNTEAFF
TRBD1,TRBJ1-3,14,TRBV29-1,CSVDEGATGNTIYF
NA,TRBJ1-6,14,TRBV2,CATSPLAQGSPLHF
NA,TRBJ2-5,11,TRBV14,CASSQRETQYF
NA,TRBJ1-2,16,TRBV2,CASTSKIGGGSDGYTF
TRBD2,TRBJ2-1,15,TRBV5-6,CASSLFAGGVNEQFF